This T cell receptor (beta chain) comes out of a study of blood T cell repertoires in COVID-19. With V trimmed by 4 bases and J by 7 bases, 12 bases remained unmatched. There are 16 residues in the CDR3. Germline CDR1 is SGHDT and CDR2 is YYEEEE. Per the authors' pipeline: Estimation of nucleated cell counts was performed using reference gene primer amplification. Sequencing used immunoSEQ multiplex PCR; TCRdb keeps in-frame clones, though not all of them. Clone size and the V and J calls come from that table; the DNA yielded D and trimming. Of some 250,000 clones in the sample, 75% to 90% were seen once.

Sequenced sample: peripheral blood. This TCR was sampled from a woman in her 30s who had recovered from COVID-19. The chain employs TRBV5-6 and TRBJ2-2; 8 positions agree with TRBD2. The CDR3 DNA follows: TGTGCCAGCAGCCCCGACCGGGGGGGCTTGATCGGGGAGCTGTTTTTT. This encodes CASSPDRGGLIGELFF.